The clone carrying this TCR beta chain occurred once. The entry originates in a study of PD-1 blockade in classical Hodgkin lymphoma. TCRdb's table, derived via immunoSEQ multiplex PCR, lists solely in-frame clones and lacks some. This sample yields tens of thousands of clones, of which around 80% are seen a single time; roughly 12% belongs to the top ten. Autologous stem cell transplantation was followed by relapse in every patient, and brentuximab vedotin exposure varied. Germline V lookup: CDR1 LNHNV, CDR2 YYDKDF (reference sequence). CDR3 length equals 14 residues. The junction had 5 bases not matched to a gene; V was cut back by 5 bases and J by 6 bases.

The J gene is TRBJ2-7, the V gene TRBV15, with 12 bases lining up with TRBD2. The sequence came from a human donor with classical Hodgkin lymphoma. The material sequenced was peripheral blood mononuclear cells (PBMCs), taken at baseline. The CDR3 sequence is CATSLAGGPIEQYF. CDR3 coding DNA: TGTGCCACCAGCCTAGCGGGGGGGCCAATCGAGCAGTACTTC.